This T cell receptor (beta chain) was observed in a study of OX40 agonist ivuxolimab in advanced cancers. Background for the entire study: Ivuxolimab was a fully human IgG2 agonistic monoclonal antibody targeting the costimulatory receptor OX40 (CD134). Three dose-escalation patients achieved partial responses, one with hepatocellular carcinoma and two with cutaneous melanoma. The paper covers the monotherapy dose-escalation part of the phase I ivuxolimab trial, which included N = 52 patients. Of the roughly 52 dose-escalation patients, hepatocellular carcinoma was present in approximately 20, melanoma in around 15, renal cell carcinoma in 9 and head and neck cancer in 9. Patients were allowed to have had prior anti-PD-1, anti-PD-L1 or anti-CTLA-4 therapy, and 30% to 40% of the dose-escalation patients had previously received checkpoint inhibitors. In the dose-escalation cohort, around four fifths of patients were male, and the mean age was roughly 56 years with a range of roughly 23 to 79. Intravenous ivuxolimab was administered to patients every 2 weeks at six dose levels: 0.01, 0.1, 0.3, 1.5, 3 and 10 mg/kg. The point of sequencing TCRbeta in the periphery was to test whether ivuxolimab changed TCR sequence diversity and drove clonal T-cell expansion.

V lost 5 bases and J lost 1 base; the stretch between them is 11 bases long. CDR1 and CDR2 were assigned from the germline V gene (reference sequence) as SEHNR and FQNEAQ. The CDR3 runs 14 amino acids, cysteine and phenylalanine included. Just the 42-base CDR3 DNA is kept, in frame starting at base 1. To sequence the TCRbeta CDR3 region, genomic DNA was isolated from the sorted cells. The immunoSEQ Assay was used for sequencing of TCRbeta CDR3 regions. Entries here come from immuneACCESS through TCRdb and include only in-frame sequences with V and J called. Some clones fail to appear in such tables; in the studies checked, an unresolved V gene covers under half of the shortfall, and the cause of the remainder is unknown. This sample lists about 87,000 clones; around 87% were detected once. The ten top clones hold 1.5% to 2% of the sample. General study outcomes and caveats: The antigen specificity of the clonally expanded peripheral T cells was not determined. At doses from 0.1 to 3.0 mg/kg, clonal expansion was seen in both CD4+ and CD8+ blood T cells between baseline and week 6. Low levels of normalized T-cell clonal expansion were also shown by some nonresponding patients. On average, CD8+ T cells showed more expanded clones than CD4+ T cells after ivuxolimab. In the 0.1-3.0 mg/kg groups, partial responders had among the lowest normalized peripheral clonal expansion, particularly in CD8+ T cells.

The trial excluded patients who had a history of autoimmune disease or were on systemic immunosuppression. Peripheral blood for TCR sequencing was collected from all dose cohorts at baseline, on cycle 4 day 1, and on cycle 7 day 1. The samples were taken from a phase I, first-in-human, multicenter, open-label dose-escalation trial of ivuxolimab. The trial enrolled adults with locally advanced or metastatic head and neck squamous cell, hepatocellular, melanoma or renal cell carcinoma. Before TCR sequencing, CD4+ T cells and CD8+ T cells were sorted from peripheral blood as separate populations. This clone occurred once. No cognate antigen has been identified for it. No base-level quality is on record; no much larger clone is a single base apart.

Here the chain combines TRBV7-9 and TRBJ1-1; 5 matching bases give a weak D call of TRBD1. This TCR was sampled from an adult with an advanced solid tumor such as melanoma, head and neck, liver or kidney cancer. Sequences were derived from CD4+ or CD8+ T cells sorted from blood, sampled in a trial of the OX40 agonist ivuxolimab. CDR3 loop: CASSIPRANTEAFF. The nucleotides are TGTGCCAGCAGCATTCCCAGGGCGAACACTGAAGCTTTCTTT.